This entry lists 21 T cell receptor beta chains sequenced from one sample in a study of blood T cell repertoires in COVID-19. Method: immunoSEQ multiplex PCR; TCRdb's copy keeps in-frame clones and lacks some. The profile shows about 240,000 clones, roughly 76% of them singletons. The sample consisted of peripheral blood. These receptor sequences come from an elderly woman with COVID-19, enrolled during active disease.

This clone was seen a few times. The chain has TRBV4-2 and TRBJ2-7, with TRBD1 identical over 7 bases. This CDR3 is 15 amino acids long. Germline loops: CDR1 LGHNA, CDR2 YNFKEQ. V was clipped by 5 bases and J by 0 bases; unmatched bases: 7. In DNA form, the CDR3 reads TGTGCCAGCAGCGGCGTCGGACAGGACTCCTACGAGCAGTACTTC. This translates into CASSGVGQDSYEQYF.

The V and J genes are TRBV7-8 and TRBJ1-1, with D unresolved. In germline, CDR1 is SGHVS, CDR2 FQNEAQ. Trimming cost V 0 bases and J 1 base, with 9 bases left between them. This CDR3 is built from 15 residues. The CDR3: CASSLAGNRNTEAFF. As DNA, the CDR3 is TGTGCCAGCAGCTTAGCGGGTAACAGGAACACTGAAGCTTTCTTT. The complete variable domain, with remaining parts taken from reference TRBV7-8 and TRBJ1-1, reads GAGVSQSPRYKVAKRGQDVALRCDPISGHVSLFWYQQALGQGPEFLTYFQNEAQLDKSGLPSDRFFAERPEGSVSTLKIQRTQQEDSAVYLCASSLAGNRNTEAFFGQGTRLTVV.

This chain uses TRBV7-2 with TRBJ1-6; 8 bases are shared with TRBD1. CDR1 and CDR2 (germline): SGHTA, FQGNSA. V lost 4 bases to trimming and J lost 11 bases; unmatched junction nucleotides: 7. The CDR3 runs to 14 residues. CDR3 amino acids: CASSSGTGHPPLHF. For the CDR3, the DNA is TGTGCCAGCAGCTCCGGGACAGGTCACCCACCCCTCCACTTT.

The V and J genes are TRBV12-5 and TRBJ2-3; no definite D call. Trimming left V 6 bases short and J 3 bases short, with 19 bases between. The CDR3 sequence is 16 residues long. Looked up from germline, CDR1 is LGHNT and CDR2 is FRNRAP. CDR3 amino acids: CASGSSRTAATDTQYF. CDR3 nucleotide sequence: TGTGCTAGTGGCTCCTCACGTACGGCGGCTACAGATACGCAGTATTTT.

The sample holds a few counts of this clone. The chain recombines TRBV7-8 with TRBJ2-1, with D possibly TRBD1 on 6 matching bases. This CDR3 contains 11 residues. Per germline, CDR1 SGHVS and CDR2 FQNEAQ. Trimming pared 4 bases from V and 16 bases from J, leaving 14 bases between. CDR3 in amino acids: CASSSDSMSFF. The CDR3 bases are TGTGCCAGCAGCTCGGACAGTATGTCCTTCTTC.

The J gene is TRBJ1-6, the V gene TRBV21-1. TRBV21-1 is labeled a pseudogene. The CDR3 loop spans 15 amino acids. Written as DNA, the CDR3 is TGTGCCAGCAGCAAAGAAGGAGAAGGTGATTCACCCCTCCACTTT. It specifies CASSKEGEGDSPLHF.

The chain employs TRBV30 and TRBJ1-3; D unresolved. Germline CDR1 and CDR2: GTSNPN and SVGIG (reference sequence). V was shortened by 6 bases and J by 0 bases, with 9 bases between the two germline ends. This CDR3 has 13 residues. CDR3 sequence (DNA): TGTGCCTGCCTCACGGTCTCTGGAAACACCATATATTTT. The encoded protein is CACLTVSGNTIYF. The full variable domain, rest sourced from reference TRBV30 and TRBJ1-3, is SQTIHQWPATLVQPVGSPLSLECTVEGTSNPNLYWYRQAAGRGLQLLFYSVGIGQISSEVPQNLSASRPQDRQFILSSKKLLLSDSGFYLCACLTVSGNTIYFGEGSWLTVV.

This clone turned up a few times. V is TRBV6-5 and J is TRBJ1-2, with a tentative D call TRBD1 (5 bases). CDR3 length: 14 residues. V was clipped by 4 bases and J by 4 bases, with 13 bases between them. From germline, CDR1 is MNHEY and CDR2 SVGAGI. The CDR3 DNA is TGTGCCAGCAGTTCCATTTCCGGGGGCTATGGCTACACCTTC. Translation: CASSSISGGYGYTF.

The rearrangement uses TRBV18 and TRBJ2-7; tentatively, D is TRBD1 (5 bases). The CDR3 has 15 amino acids. CDR1 and CDR2 from the germline V gene are KGHSH and LQKENI. The V end lost 1 base, the J end lost 2 bases, and 12 bases lay between the germline ends. The CDR3 loop is CASSPQLVRAYEQYF. The CDR3, as DNA: TGTGCCAGCTCACCACAACTCGTCAGGGCCTACGAGCAGTACTTC.

J is TRBJ1-2 and V is TRBV5-6, with 7 bases aligning to TRBD1. Germline CDR1 and CDR2: SGHDT and YYEEEE. CDR3 length: 12 residues. With 3 bases clipped from V and 4 bases from J, the junction kept 0 bases outside the gene matches. Here the CDR3 DNA reads TGTGCCAGCAGCTGGGACAGCTATGGCTACACCTTC. Translated: CASSWDSYGYTF.

The chain links TRBV7-9 to TRBJ2-3, with TRBD2 as a possible D gene (6 bases). Trimming took off 3 bases at V and 5 bases at J, with 18 bases between the two ends. The germline V gene has CDR1 SEHNR and CDR2 FQNEAQ (reference sequence). The CDR3 is 16 residues long. CDR3 DNA: TGTGCCAGCAGCTTGAGGAGGATGGGAGGTGGAGATACGCAGTATTTT. Translated, it gives CASSLRRMGGGDTQYF.

As for this clone: Other DNA sequences in this sample translate to the same CDR3. CDR3 sequence: CASSYSNRGYTEAFF. The CDR3 DNA sequence: TGTGCCAGCAGTTACTCGAATCGAGGGTACACTGAAGCTTTCTTT. The gene calls are TRBV6-5 and TRBJ1-1; D remains unclear. Trimming left V 0 bases short and J 3 bases short, with 11 bases between. Germline lookup yields CDR1 MNHEY and CDR2 SVGAGI. The CDR3 is made up of 15 amino acids.

This chain links TRBV10-3 with TRBJ1-2; D gene ambiguous. V dropped 6 bases and J dropped 7 bases, with 12 bases sitting between them. The CDR3 spans 12 residues. Germline-derived CDR1 and CDR2 are ENHRY and SYGVKD. DNA of the CDR3: TGTGCCATCAGGAGGGAGGCGGGTGGCTACACCTTC. This translates into CAIRREAGGYTF.

The chain has TRBV28 and TRBJ1-5; tentative D call: TRBD1 (6 bases). This CDR3 has 13 amino acids. CDR1 and CDR2 (germline): MDHEN, SYDVKM. Trimming left V 6 bases short and J 4 bases short, with 10 bases between. The CDR3 loop reads CASSRQVNQPQHF. DNA of the CDR3: TGTGCCAGCAGCAGACAGGTAAATCAGCCCCAGCATTTT. Using reference TRBV28 and TRBJ1-5 for the parts outside the CDR3, the full variable domain is DVKVTQSSRYLVKRTGEKVFLECVQDMDHENMFWYRQDPGLGLRLIYFSYDVKMKEKGDIPEGYSVSREKKERFSLILESASTNQTSMYLCASSRQVNQPQHFGDGTRLSIL.

V is TRBV7-9 and J is TRBJ2-7; 9 nucleotides agree with TRBD1. From germline, CDR1 is SEHNR and CDR2 FQNEAQ (reference sequence). The CDR3 runs 15 residues. The V segment lost 5 bases and the J segment 4 bases; nucleotides outside the gene matches: 9. As DNA, the CDR3 is TGTGCCAGCAGCAGACCGGGACAGGGAATATACGAGCAGTACTTC. Translated, it gives CASSRPGQGIYEQYF.

V usage is TRBV4-2 and J usage is TRBJ2-3; D unresolved. Trimming removed 1 base at V and 0 bases at J, with 8 bases between. CDR1 is LGHNA and CDR2 is YNFKEQ in the germline V gene. This CDR3 contains 15 residues. CDR3 sequence reads: CASSQVFQSTDTQYF. CDR3 sequence (DNA): TGTGCCAGCAGCCAAGTTTTCCAAAGCACAGATACGCAGTATTTT.

The chain links TRBV4-1 to TRBJ2-7, with D perhaps TRBD1 (6 bases). The CDR3 totals 14 residues. Trimming removed 2 bases from V and 4 bases from J, with 12 bases in between. The V gene's germline CDR1 is MGHRA and CDR2 YSYEKL. The CDR3: CASSQLGAQYEQYF. The CDR3 DNA reads TGCGCCAGCAGCCAACTGGGGGCGCAGTACGAGCAGTACTTC.

This clone was detected only once. V gene TRBV19 combines with J gene TRBJ1-2, with 9 bases aligning to TRBD1. Germline assignment: CDR1 LNHDA and CDR2 SQIVND (reference sequence). J lost 7 bases, V lost 7 bases, and 7 bases had no gene match. The CDR3 extends over 13 amino acids. In nucleotides, the CDR3 is TGTGCCAGTACACGGACAGGGGTCGGTGGCTACACCTTC. This encodes CASTRTGVGGYTF.

The chain carries TRBV11-2 and TRBJ2-7; possible D gene TRBD1, 6 bases. The CDR3 is 15 amino acids. Deletions cut 5 bases from V and 0 bases from J, with 14 bases between. CDR1 SGHAT and CDR2 FQNNGV come from the germline V gene. The CDR3 DNA reads TGTGCCAGCAGCGTCGGACAGCTTAGCTCCTACGAGCAGTACTTC. Translation: CASSVGQLSSYEQYF.

This sequence joins TRBV5-1 and TRBJ2-1; 7 bases are shared with TRBD1. The CDR3 extends over 14 amino acids. After removal of 0 bases from V and 3 bases from J, the junction contained 0 bases not matched to a gene. Germline loops: CDR1 SGHRS, CDR2 YFSETQ. As DNA, the CDR3 is TGCGCCAGCAGCTTGGACAGGGGCTACAATGAGCAGTTCTTC. Its translation is CASSLDRGYNEQFF.

The genes are TRBV5-1 and TRBJ2-1; TRBD1 might be the D (5 bases). The V gene lost 5 bases and the J gene lost 3 bases, with 9 bases spanning the gap. CDR3 length: 13 residues. The germline V gene has CDR1 SGHRS and CDR2 YFSETQ. The CDR3 coding sequence is TGCGCCAGCAGGGGGCAGTTCTACAATGAGCAGTTCTTC. The encoded protein is CASRGQFYNEQFF. Together with reference TRBV5-1 and TRBJ2-1, the CDR3 gives the full variable domain: KAGVTQTPRYLIKTRGQQVTLSCSPISGHRSVSWYQQTPGQGLQFLFEYFSETQRNKGNFPGRFSGRQFSNSRSEMNVSTLELGDSALYLCASRGQFYNEQFFGPGTRLTVL.